Shown below are 9 T cell receptor beta chains from a single sample sequenced in a study of shared clonotypes between healthy human individuals. Produced via immunoSEQ multiplex PCR; TCRdb's table is partial and in-frame only. The profile shows millions of clones, just over 90% of them singletons. Sequenced input: naive CD4+ T cells from PBMCs. Subset noted: CD45RA+ positively selected. These receptors came from a man in his late teens or twenties in good health. Some clones in this sample may be carry-over from other donors' samples.

The V gene is TRBV6-5, the J gene TRBJ2-7; no clear D. The CDR3 contains 15 residues. Trimming took off 7 bases at V and 6 bases at J, with 22 bases between the two ends. CDR1 MNHEY and CDR2 SVGAGI come from the germline V gene. CDR3 bases: TGTGCCAGCACCGTACACTCCGAAGCTTTCTCCGAGCAGTACTTC. Translating it yields CASTVHSEAFSEQYF.

V usage is TRBV6-4 and J usage is TRBJ2-2; maybe TRBD1 (6 bases). Per the germline V gene, CDR1 is MRHNA and CDR2 is SNTAGT. The CDR3 contains 16 residues. The V end lost 6 bases, the J end lost 5 bases, and 19 bases lay between the germline ends. As DNA, the CDR3 is TGTGCCAGCAGCGTGGACAGCTCAGTAGGAACCGGGGAGCTGTTTTTT. It encodes CASSVDSSVGTGELFF.

This clone was counted only a few times. This sequence joins TRBV5-1 and TRBJ1-1; tentative D call: TRBD1 (5 bases). V lost 0 bases and J lost 1, with 10 bases in between. The CDR3 sequence is 15 residues long. The germline gives CDR1 SGHRS, CDR2 YFSETQ. DNA of the CDR3: TGCGCCAGCAGCTTGGAGGGCAGGGCGAACACTGAAGCTTTCTTT. Translation: CASSLEGRANTEAFF.

The chain links TRBV11-2 to TRBJ1-1, with D possibly matching TRBD1 (6 bases). The CDR3 sequence is 15 residues long. V was pared by 1 base and J by 1 base, with 10 bases between. The V gene's germline CDR1 is SGHAT and CDR2 FQNNGV. The CDR3 DNA reads TGTGCCAGCAGCTTAGTTCGACAGGAGAACACTGAAGCTTTCTTT. Residues: CASSLVRQENTEAFF.

V and J are TRBV11-3 and TRBJ2-5; the D is unclear. The CDR3 extends over 13 amino acids. The germline V gene has CDR1 SGHNT and CDR2 YENEEA. V was cut by 2 bases and J by 5 bases, with 9 bases left in between. CDR3 region: CASSLNGLETQYF. CDR3 bases: TGTGCCAGCAGCTTAAACGGGTTGGAGACCCAGTACTTC.

This rearrangement joins TRBV27 to TRBJ1-5; D uncertain. Germline V gene sequence: CDR1 MNHEY, CDR2 SMNVEV (reference sequence). Trimming took 4 bases from V and 9 from J, leaving 13 bases between them. This CDR3 contains 13 residues. The CDR3 region is CASSSIPVGPQHF. DNA of the CDR3: TGTGCCAGCAGTTCCATCCCGGTAGGGCCCCAGCATTTT.

The chain couples TRBV11-3 to TRBJ2-1; D is unclear. Trimming shortened V by 4 bases and J by 9 bases, and 13 bases separated the two germline ends. The length of the CDR3 is 13 residues. Germline CDR1 is SGHNT and CDR2 is YENEEA. CDR3 amino acids: CASSYPPDREQFF. CDR3 in DNA: TGTGCCAGCAGCTACCCCCCCGATCGTGAGCAGTTCTTC.

The rearrangement joins TRBV25-1 to TRBJ1-2, with TRBD1 matching over 8 bases. Germline V gene data show CDR1 as MGHDK and CDR2 as SYGVNS. The CDR3 has 14 residues. V was clipped by 1 base and J by 6 bases; unmatched bases: 4. CDR3 amino acids: CASSESRGLHGYTF. CDR3 DNA: TGTGCCAGCAGTGAATCCAGGGGGCTTCATGGCTACACCTTC.

For this clone: Other DNA sequences in the sample encode the same CDR3. The CDR3 loop reads CASSPSNTGELFF. The CDR3, as DNA: TGTGCCAGCAGCCCCAGTAACACCGGGGAGCTGTTTTTT. The chain joins TRBV7-3 to TRBJ2-2, with unresolved D. Germline V lookup: CDR1 SGHTA, CDR2 FQGTGA. CDR3 length: 13 residues. V lost 5 bases to trimming and J lost 2 bases, with 6 bases between them.